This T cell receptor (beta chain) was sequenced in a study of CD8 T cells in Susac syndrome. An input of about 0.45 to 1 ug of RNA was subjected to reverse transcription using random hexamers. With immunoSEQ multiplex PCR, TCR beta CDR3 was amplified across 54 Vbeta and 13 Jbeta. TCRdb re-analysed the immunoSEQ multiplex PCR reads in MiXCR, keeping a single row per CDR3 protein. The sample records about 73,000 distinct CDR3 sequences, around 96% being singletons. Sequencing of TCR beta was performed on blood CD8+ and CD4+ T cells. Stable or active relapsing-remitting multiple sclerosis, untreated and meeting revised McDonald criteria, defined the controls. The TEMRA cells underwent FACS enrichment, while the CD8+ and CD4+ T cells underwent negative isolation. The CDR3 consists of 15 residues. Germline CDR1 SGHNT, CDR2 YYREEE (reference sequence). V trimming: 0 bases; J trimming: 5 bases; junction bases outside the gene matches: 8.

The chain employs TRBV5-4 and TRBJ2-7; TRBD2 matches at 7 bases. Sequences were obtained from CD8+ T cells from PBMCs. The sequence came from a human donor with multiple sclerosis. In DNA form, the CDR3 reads TGTGCCAGCAGCTTGGCCCCTAGCGGCAGAGACGAGCAGTACTTC. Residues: CASSLAPSGRDEQYF.